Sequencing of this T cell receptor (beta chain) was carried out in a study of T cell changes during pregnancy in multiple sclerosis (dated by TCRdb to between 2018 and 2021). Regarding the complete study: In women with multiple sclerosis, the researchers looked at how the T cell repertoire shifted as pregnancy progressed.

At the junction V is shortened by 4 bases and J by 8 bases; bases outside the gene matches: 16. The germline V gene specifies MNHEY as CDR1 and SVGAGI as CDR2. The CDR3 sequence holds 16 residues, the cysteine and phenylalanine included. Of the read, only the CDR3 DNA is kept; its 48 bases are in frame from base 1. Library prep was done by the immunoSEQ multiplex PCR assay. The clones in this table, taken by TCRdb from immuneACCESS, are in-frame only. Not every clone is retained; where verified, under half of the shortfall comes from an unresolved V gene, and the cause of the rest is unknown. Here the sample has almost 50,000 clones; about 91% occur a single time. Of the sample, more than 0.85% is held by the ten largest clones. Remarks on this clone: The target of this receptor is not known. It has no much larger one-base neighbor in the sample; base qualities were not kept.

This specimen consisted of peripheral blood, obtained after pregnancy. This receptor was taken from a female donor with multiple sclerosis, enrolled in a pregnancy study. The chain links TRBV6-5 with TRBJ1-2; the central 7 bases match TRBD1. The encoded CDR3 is CASSSRQGFLFGGYTF. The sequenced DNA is TGTGCCAGCAGTTCGAGACAGGGATTTCTGTTCGGGGGCTACACCTTC.